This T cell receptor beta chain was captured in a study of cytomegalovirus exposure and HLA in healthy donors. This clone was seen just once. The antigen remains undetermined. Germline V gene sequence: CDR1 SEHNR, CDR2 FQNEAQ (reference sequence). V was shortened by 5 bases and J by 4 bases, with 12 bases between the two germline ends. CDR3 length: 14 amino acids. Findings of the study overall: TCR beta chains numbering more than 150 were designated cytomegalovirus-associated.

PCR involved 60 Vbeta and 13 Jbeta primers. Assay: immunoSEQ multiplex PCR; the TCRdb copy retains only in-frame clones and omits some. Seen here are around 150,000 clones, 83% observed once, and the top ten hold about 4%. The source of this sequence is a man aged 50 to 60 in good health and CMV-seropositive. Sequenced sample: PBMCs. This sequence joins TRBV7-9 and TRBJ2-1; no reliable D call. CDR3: CASSPPGKYNEQFF. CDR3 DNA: TGTGCCAGCAGCCCCCCTGGCAAGTACAATGAGCAGTTCTTC. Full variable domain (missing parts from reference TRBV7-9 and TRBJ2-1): DTGVSQNPRHKITKRGQNVTFRCDPISEHNRLYWYRQTLGQGPEFLTYFQNEAQLEKSRLLSDRFSAERPKGSFSTLEIQRTEQGDSAMYLCASSPPGKYNEQFFGPGTRLTVL.